A single sample is the source of the 14 T cell receptor beta chains below, sequenced in a study of blood T cell repertoires in COVID-19. Clones were read by immunoSEQ multiplex PCR, and TCRdb kept only the in-frame ones, dropping some. The sample gives approximately 260,000 clones, roughly 81% of which show up once; just over 6.5% is in the top ten. Source material: PBMCs or T cells enriched from blood (not recorded which). All receptors come from a woman aged 50 to 60 who had been exposed to COVID-19.

This clone was observed a few times. V gene TRBV10-1 combines with J gene TRBJ1-2; tentatively, D is TRBD1 (5 bases). V was pared by 5 bases and J by 9 bases, with 13 bases between. The germline V gene encodes CDR1 WNHNN and CDR2 SYGVQD (reference sequence). The CDR3 has 12 amino acids. CDR3 nucleotides: TGCGCCAGCAGTTTGGACCGGGGGAGCTACACCTTC. Its translation is CASSLDRGSYTF.

The rearrangement links TRBV6-5 to TRBJ1-2; weak D call: TRBD1 (5 bases). This CDR3 is 14 amino acids long. The germline CDR1 and CDR2 sequences are MNHEY and SVGAGI. The ends were cut back, 7 bases at V and 10 bases at J, with 22 bases in the middle. CDR3: CASISEGRGPLYTF. CDR3 sequence (DNA): TGTGCCAGCATTTCCGAGGGGCGGGGACCTCTCTACACCTTC.

V usage is TRBV19 and J usage is TRBJ2-1; 8 positions match TRBD1. The CDR3 contains 15 residues. Germline CDR1 reads LNHDA; CDR2 reads SQIVND (reference sequence). V dropped 6 bases and J dropped 10; count of bases not matched to a gene: 14. CDR3: CASSLDRVLVGEQFF. The CDR3 region has the DNA TGTGCCAGTAGCCTGGACAGGGTCCTCGTGGGGGAGCAGTTCTTC.

V and J are TRBV27 and TRBJ1-5; possible D gene TRBD1, 5 bases. The CDR3 is 15 amino acids. Trimming removed 0 bases at V and 3 bases at J, with 9 bases between. Germline CDR1 MNHEY, CDR2 SMNVEV (reference sequence). CDR3 in amino acids: CASSLSRGANQPQHF. The CDR3 DNA sequence: TGTGCCAGCAGTTTATCAAGGGGTGCCAATCAGCCCCAGCATTTT.

The V gene is TRBV9, the J gene TRBJ2-3; 7 bases map to TRBD2. CDR1 is SGDLS, CDR2 YYNGEE, per germline. The V and J ends lost 1 base and 3 bases, in that order; junction bases with no gene match: 2. The CDR3 is 14 amino acids. The CDR3 DNA reads TGTGCCAGCAGCGTACTCGGGGGGACAGATACGCAGTATTTT. Translation gives CASSVLGGTDTQYF. The full variable domain, in which reference TRBV9 and TRBJ2-3 provide the parts outside the CDR3, is DSGVTQTPKHLITATGQRVTLRCSPRSGDLSVYWYQQSLDQGLQFLIQYYNGEERAKGNILERFSAQQFPDLHSELNLSSLELGDSALYFCASSVLGGTDTQYFGPGTRLTVL.

This rearrangement joins TRBV5-5 to TRBJ1-4, with D possibly being TRBD1 (5 bases). V was trimmed by 4 bases and J by 8 bases, leaving 18 bases between them. CDR3 length: 15 residues. Germline lookup yields CDR1 SGHKS and CDR2 YYEKEE (reference sequence). This CDR3 reads CASSPWGGKEEKLFF. CDR3 nucleotide sequence: TGTGCCAGCAGCCCCTGGGGGGGTAAGGAGGAAAAACTGTTTTTT.

The V and J genes are TRBV19 and TRBJ1-4, with D hard to call. Germline V gene data show CDR1 as LNHDA and CDR2 as SQIVND (reference sequence). V was cut by 3 bases and J by 3 bases, with 8 bases left in between. The CDR3 extends over 14 amino acids. CDR3 protein: CASSIWAANEKLFF. The CDR3 bases are TGTGCCAGTAGTATCTGGGCAGCTAATGAAAAACTGTTTTTT.

In this sample, this clone turned up once. The chain is built from TRBV12-5 and TRBJ1-1; weak D call: TRBD1 (5 bases). There are 18 residues in the CDR3. Germline V gene sequence: CDR1 LGHNT, CDR2 FRNRAP. Trimming took 0 bases from V and 0 from J, leaving 17 bases between them. The CDR3 spells CASGLVTGVEGLNTEAFF. The CDR3 bases are TGTGCTAGTGGTTTGGTTACAGGAGTTGAAGGGTTGAACACTGAAGCTTTCTTT.

This chain connects TRBV7-2 to TRBJ1-6, with 8 bases matching TRBD1. The CDR3 has 16 amino acids. CDR1 is SGHTA, CDR2 FQGNSA, per germline. V trimming: 3 bases; J trimming: 7 bases; junction bases outside the gene matches: 8. The CDR3 protein is CASSFQDRGLNSPLHF. As DNA, the CDR3 is TGTGCCAGCAGCTTCCAAGACAGGGGTCTCAATTCACCCCTCCACTTT.

In its sample, this clone was seen a few times. This rearrangement joins TRBV12-3 or TRBV12-4 to TRBJ2-1, with D maybe TRBD1 (5 bases). This CDR3 has 13 amino acids. V lost 5 bases, J lost 8 bases, and 13 bases lay in between. The CDR3 DNA reads as TGTGCCAGCAGTCCTACTATGGGGCATGAGCAGTTCTTC. Translation gives CASSPTMGHEQFF.

Concerning this clone: The junction and the germline gene differ at one end; a read error may be behind it. V gene TRBV7-9 combines with J gene TRBJ1-6, with D maybe TRBD1 (6 bases). Germline V gives CDR1 SEHNR, CDR2 FQNEAQ (reference sequence). The CDR3 is 14 residues long. CDR3 residues: CASSLSGANSPLHF. CDR3 nucleotide sequence: TGTGCCAGCAGCTTGTCAGGGGCTAATTCGCCCCTCCACTTT.

The V call is TRBV28, the J call TRBJ1-1, with a weak D call TRBD1 (5 bases). Trimming shortened V by 7 bases and J by 8 bases, and 17 bases separated the two germline ends. The CDR3 runs to 13 residues. CDR1 and CDR2 from the germline V gene are MDHEN and SYDVKM. CDR3 sequence reads: CASTWGGTAEAFF. CDR3 in DNA: TGTGCCAGCACTTGGGGGGGTACCGCCGAAGCTTTCTTT.

The CDR3 bases are TGTGCCAGCAGAATCTCAGTGGAGGGAACCGGGGAGCTGTTTTTT. Encoded protein: CASRISVEGTGELFF. This chain links TRBV27 with TRBJ2-2; a possible D gene is TRBD2 (6 bases). This CDR3 spans 15 amino acids. V lost 6 bases and J lost 5, with 16 bases in between. Germline CDR1 and CDR2: MNHEY and SMNVEV (reference sequence).

This chain uses TRBV6-1 with TRBJ1-5; the D gene is possibly TRBD1 (5 bases). The germline V and J ends were trimmed by 0 bases and 7 bases, with 13 bases remaining between them. The CDR3 is made up of 15 amino acids. CDR1 is MNHNS, CDR2 SASEGT, per germline. The CDR3 sequence: CASSEANRLRQPQHF. The CDR3 DNA is TGTGCCAGCAGTGAAGCCAACAGGCTTAGGCAGCCCCAGCATTTT.